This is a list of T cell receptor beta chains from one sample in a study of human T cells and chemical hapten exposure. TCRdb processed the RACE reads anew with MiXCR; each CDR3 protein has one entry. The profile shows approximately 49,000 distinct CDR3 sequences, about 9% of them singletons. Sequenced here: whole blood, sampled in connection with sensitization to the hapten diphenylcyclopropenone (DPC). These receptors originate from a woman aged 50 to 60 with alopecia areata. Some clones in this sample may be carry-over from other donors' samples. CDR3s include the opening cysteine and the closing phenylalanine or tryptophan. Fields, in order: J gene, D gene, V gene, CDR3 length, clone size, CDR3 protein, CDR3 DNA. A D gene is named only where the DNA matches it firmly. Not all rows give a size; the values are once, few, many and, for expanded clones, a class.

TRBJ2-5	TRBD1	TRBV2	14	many	CASSHDRGVETQYF	TGTGCCAGCAGCCACGACAGGGGGGTTGAGACCCAGTACTTC
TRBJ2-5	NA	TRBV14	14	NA	CASSQRGTLETQYF	TGTGCCAGCAGCCAACGGGGGACATTAGAGACCCAGTACTTC
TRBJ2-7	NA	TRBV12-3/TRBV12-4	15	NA	CASSWGGRPSYEQYF	TGTGCCAGCAGCTGGGGCGGCCGGCCCTCCTACGAGCAGTACTTC
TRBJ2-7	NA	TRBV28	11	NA	CASRTAYEQYF	TGTGCCAGTAGGACAGCCTACGAGCAGTACTTC
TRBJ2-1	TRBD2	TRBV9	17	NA	CASSVYPGTTLYNEQFF	TGTGCCAGCAGCGTATACCCCGGGACTACACTATACAATGAGCAGTTCTTC
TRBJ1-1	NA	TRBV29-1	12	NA	CSVITENTEAFF	TGCAGCGTAATTACAGAGAACACTGAAGCTTTCTTT
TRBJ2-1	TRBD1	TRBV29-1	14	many	CSVGDRGRYNEQFF	TGCAGCGTCGGGGACAGGGGACGCTACAATGAGCAGTTCTTC
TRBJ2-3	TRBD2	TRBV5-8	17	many	CASSFGTSGRLTDTQYF	TGTGCCAGCAGCTTCGGCACTAGCGGGAGGTTGACAGATACGCAGTATTTT
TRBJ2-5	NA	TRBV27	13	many	CASSFYGEETQYF	TGTGCCAGCAGTTTCTATGGAGAAGAGACCCAGTACTTC
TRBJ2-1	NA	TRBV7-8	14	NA	CASSFLTHRNEQFF	TGTGCCAGCAGCTTCTTGACCCATCGGAATGAGCAGTTCTTC
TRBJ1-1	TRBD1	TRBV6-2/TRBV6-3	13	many	CAARGTGNTEAFF	TGTGCCGCCCGGGGGACAGGGAACACTGAAGCTTTCTTT
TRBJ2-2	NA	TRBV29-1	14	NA	CSVVRQRDTGELFF	TGCAGCGTTGTGAGACAGCGAGACACCGGGGAGCTGTTTTTT
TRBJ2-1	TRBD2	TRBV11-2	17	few	CASSPLFGSGRVNEQFF	TGTGCCAGCAGCCCCCTATTCGGTAGCGGGAGGGTCAATGAGCAGTTCTTC
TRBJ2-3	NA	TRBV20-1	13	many	CSARGIYTDTQYF	TGCAGTGCTAGGGGGATATACACAGATACGCAGTATTTT
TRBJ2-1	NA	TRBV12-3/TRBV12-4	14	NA	CASSPPSTYNEQFF	TGTGCCAGCAGTCCCCCTTCTACCTACAATGAGCAGTTCTTC
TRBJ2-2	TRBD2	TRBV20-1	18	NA	CSARPPPRLAGDTGEPFF	TGCAGTGCCCGTCCGCCCCCCCGACTAGCGGGAGACACCGGGGAGCCGTTTTTT
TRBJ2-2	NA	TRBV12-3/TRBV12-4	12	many	CASSLVPGELFF	TGTGCCAGCAGTTTGGTCCCCGGGGAGCTGTTTTTT
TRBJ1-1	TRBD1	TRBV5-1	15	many	CASSRGDRQNTEAFF	TGCGCCAGCAGCAGAGGGGACAGACAGAACACTGAAGCTTTCTTT
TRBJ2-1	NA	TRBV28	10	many	CASSFPEQFF	TGTGCCAGCAGTTTCCCCGAGCAGTTCTTC
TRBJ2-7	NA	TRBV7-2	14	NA	CASSLFGGSYEQYF	TGTGCCAGCAGCTTATTTGGCGGTTCTTACGAGCAGTACTTC
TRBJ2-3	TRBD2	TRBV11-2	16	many	CASSPYSGRETDTQYF	TGTGCCAGCAGCCCCTACAGCGGGAGGGAAACAGATACGCAGTATTTT
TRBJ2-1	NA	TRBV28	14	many	CASSWVQVVDEQFF	TGTGCCAGCAGTTGGGTACAGGTAGTCGATGAGCAGTTCTTC
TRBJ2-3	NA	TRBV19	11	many	CASRMADTQYF	TGTGCCAGTAGAATGGCAGATACGCAGTATTTT
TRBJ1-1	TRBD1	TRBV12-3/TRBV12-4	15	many	CASSFGQGQNTEAFF	TGTGCCAGCAGTTTTGGACAGGGGCAGAACACTGAAGCTTTCTTT
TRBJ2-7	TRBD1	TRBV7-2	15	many	CASSQTGTGVYEQYF	TGTGCCAGCAGCCAAACCGGGACAGGAGTCTACGAGCAGTACTTC
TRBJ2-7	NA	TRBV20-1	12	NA	CSARKGINEQYF	TGCAGTGCCAGGAAGGGGATTAACGAGCAGTACTTC
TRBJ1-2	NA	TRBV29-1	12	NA	CSVERGNYGYTF	TGCAGCGTTGAACGGGGTAACTATGGCTACACCTTC
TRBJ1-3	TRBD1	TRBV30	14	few	CAWSARQGARTIYF	TGTGCCTGGAGTGCCCGACAGGGGGCTCGCACCATATATTTT
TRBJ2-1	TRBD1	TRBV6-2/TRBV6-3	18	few	CASSYSRALGQGTNEQFF	TGTGCCAGCAGTTACTCGAGGGCGTTAGGACAGGGGACCAATGAGCAGTTCTTC
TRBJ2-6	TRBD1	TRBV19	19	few	CASSIRVQGARSGANVLTF	TGTGCCAGTAGTATTCGGGTCCAGGGGGCGCGTTCTGGGGCCAACGTCCTGACTTTC
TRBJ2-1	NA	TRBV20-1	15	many	CSARRGGGTSDEQFF	TGCAGTGCTAGGCGAGGGGGGGGCACTAGCGATGAGCAGTTCTTC
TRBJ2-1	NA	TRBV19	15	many	CASSKEWTANNEQFF	TGTGCCAGTAGTAAGGAGTGGACAGCCAACAATGAGCAGTTCTTC
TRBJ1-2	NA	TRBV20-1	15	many	CSARDPVRPETGYTF	TGCAGTGCTAGAGATCCTGTCCGCCCAGAAACGGGCTACACCTTC
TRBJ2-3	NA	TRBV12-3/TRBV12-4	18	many	CASSLGTRGLVSTDTQYF	TGTGCCAGCAGTTTGGGGACTCGCGGTCTCGTGAGCACAGATACGCAGTATTTT
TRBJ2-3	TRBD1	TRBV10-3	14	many	CAIRDRDITDTQYF	TGTGCCATCAGGGACAGGGACATCACAGATACGCAGTATTTT
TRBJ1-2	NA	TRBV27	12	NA	CASSLGGGGYTF	TGTGCCAGCAGTTTGGGGGGAGGCGGCTACACCTTC
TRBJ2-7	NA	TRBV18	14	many	CASSPSQGGYEQYF	TGTGCCAGCTCACCAAGCCAGGGGGGTTATGAGCAGTACTTC
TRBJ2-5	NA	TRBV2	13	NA	CASSGTRQETQYF	TGTGCCAGCAGTGGGACACGACAAGAGACCCAGTACTTC
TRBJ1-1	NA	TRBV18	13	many	CASSPTRQAEAFF	TGTGCCAGCTCACCGACCCGACAGGCTGAAGCTTTCTTT
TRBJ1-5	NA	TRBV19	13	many	CASSIEATQPQHF	TGTGCCAGTAGTATCGAGGCGACGCAGCCCCAGCATTTT
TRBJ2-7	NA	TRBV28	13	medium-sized	CASSLRWSYEQYF	TGTGCCAGCAGTTTGAGATGGTCCTACGAGCAGTACTTC
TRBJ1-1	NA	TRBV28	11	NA	CASSFLGLAFF	TGTGCCAGCAGTTTTCTTGGACTAGCTTTCTTT
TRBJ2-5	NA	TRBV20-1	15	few	CSAEPRRLVRETQYF	TGCAGTGCTGAACCGCGCCGACTAGTAAGGGAGACCCAGTACTTC
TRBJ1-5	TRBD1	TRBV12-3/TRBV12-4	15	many	CASSLWQGVRQPQHF	TGTGCCAGCAGTTTATGGCAGGGGGTCAGGCAGCCCCAGCATTTT
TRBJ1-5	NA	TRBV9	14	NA	CASSAGTLDQPQHF	TGTGCCAGCAGCGCCGGGACACTAGATCAGCCCCAGCATTTT
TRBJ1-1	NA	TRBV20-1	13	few	CSASLIMNTEAFF	TGCAGTGCTAGCCTGATAATGAACACTGAAGCTTTCTTT
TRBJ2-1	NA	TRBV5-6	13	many	CASSLGTRGEQFF	TGTGCCAGCAGCTTGGGGACCCGAGGGGAGCAGTTCTTC
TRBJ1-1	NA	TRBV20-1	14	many	CSAREAGRNTEAFF	TGCAGTGCTAGAGAGGCAGGGAGAAACACTGAAGCTTTCTTT